This TCR beta chain appears in the sequencing data of a study of cytomegalovirus exposure and HLA in healthy donors. The study ran its PCR with 60 Vbeta and 13 Jbeta primers. Profiled with immunoSEQ multiplex PCR; TCRdb holds only in-frame clones, not every one. The sample gives 150,000 or so clones, 75% of which show up once; about 11% is in the top ten. Sequencing input: PBMCs. The source is a man aged 18 to 35 in good health and CMV-seropositive.

The CDR3 is CASSLETPGTEAFF. The CDR3 nucleotides read TGCGCCAGCAGCTTGGAGACCCCGGGCACTGAAGCTTTCTTT. The rearrangement uses TRBV5-1 and TRBJ1-1; D not certain. Trimming took off 0 bases at V and 4 bases at J, with 10 bases between the two ends. CDR3 length: 14 amino acids. The germline CDR1 and CDR2 sequences are SGHRS and YFSETQ.